These 27 T cell receptor beta chains originate from one sample sequenced in a study of T cell repertoires in cytomegalovirus infection. TCRdb fed the reads into MiXCR, producing one record per CDR3 protein. The sample holds around 71,000 distinct CDR3 sequences, 35% to 50% seen once. Which antigens these TCRs recognize remains unknown. Sequenced material: CD8+ T cells from cultured PBMCs, taken from culture after CMV antigen stimulation. Receptors originate from a human donor in good health (CMV status not recorded). Some clones in this sample may be carry-over from other donors' samples.

The genes are TRBV28 and TRBJ2-2; 10 bases line up with TRBD2. This CDR3 spans 16 amino acids. The V gene end was trimmed by 3 bases and the J gene end by 6 bases; junction bases not matched to a gene: 7. The V gene's germline CDR1 is MDHEN and CDR2 SYDVKM. The CDR3 spells CASSFILAGASGELFF. Here the CDR3 DNA reads TGTGCCAGCAGTTTTATTCTAGCGGGGGCCTCCGGGGAGCTGTTTTTT.

The J gene is TRBJ2-5, the V gene TRBV12-3 or TRBV12-4; D remains unclear. V lost 3 bases and J lost 2, with 7 bases in between. The length of the CDR3 is 13 residues. The DNA for the CDR3 is TGTGCCAGCAGTTTTGAAGGGCAAGAGACCCAGTACTTC. This codes for CASSFEGQETQYF.

V is TRBV19 and J is TRBJ2-1, with D uncertain. Germline loops: CDR1 LNHDA, CDR2 SQIVND (reference sequence). Trimming removed 1 base at V and 3 bases at J, with 4 bases between. The CDR3 is made up of 13 amino acids. DNA of the CDR3: TGTGCCAGTAGTATAGCACTCTACAATGAGCAGTTCTTC. Residues: CASSIALYNEQFF.

This clonotype came up a few times. The chain joins TRBV7-2 to TRBJ1-1; tentatively, D is TRBD1 (5 bases). V dropped 5 bases and J dropped 8 bases, with 12 bases sitting between them. The CDR3 extends over 12 amino acids. Germline V lookup: CDR1 SGHTA, CDR2 FQGNSA. The CDR3 nucleotides read TGTGCCAGCAGCCAGGTCGGGGGAGAAGCTTTCTTT. This sequence encodes CASSQVGGEAFF.

V gene TRBV27 combines with J gene TRBJ2-7; 15 bases fit TRBD2. J was trimmed by 6 bases and V by 5 bases; bases with no gene match: 2. The CDR3 has 14 residues. The germline gives CDR1 MNHEY, CDR2 SMNVEV (reference sequence). The CDR3 DNA reads as TGTGCCAGCAGTCCGGGACTAGCGGGGGGCGAGCAGTACTTC. It is translated as CASSPGLAGGEQYF.

V is TRBV28 and J is TRBJ2-7, with D tentatively TRBD2 (6 bases). CDR1 is MDHEN and CDR2 is SYDVKM in the germline V gene. The CDR3 is 20 residues long. The V and J ends lost 1 base and 2 bases respectively, with 27 bases between them. CDR3 in amino acids: CASSLLVGTQIDTPTYEQYF. The DNA of the CDR3 is TGTGCCAGCAGTTTATTGGTCGGGACTCAAATAGATACACCCACCTACGAGCAGTACTTC.

The genes are TRBV7-2 and TRBJ2-5; D uncertain. The CDR3 is made up of 16 amino acids. Germline CDR1 SGHTA, CDR2 FQGNSA. V was clipped by 2 bases and J by 1 base, with 14 bases between them. The CDR3 sequence is CASSLLVGTLQETQYF. CDR3 coding DNA: TGTGCCAGCAGCTTATTGGTGGGAACCCTCCAAGAGACCCAGTACTTC.

This clonotype has only a few counts. The chain combines TRBV6-1 with TRBJ1-6; tentative D call: TRBD1 (6 bases). V was trimmed by 5 bases and J by 10 bases, leaving 15 bases between them. Germline CDR1 and CDR2: MNHNS and SASEGT. This CDR3 is built from 14 residues. The CDR3 loop is CASSLTPDRSPLHF. The CDR3 nucleotides are TGTGCCAGCAGTCTCACCCCGGACAGATCACCCCTCCACTTT.

This sequence joins TRBV5-4 and TRBJ2-3, with 11 bases identical to TRBD2. Germline CDR1 SGHNT, CDR2 YYREEE (reference sequence). After removal of 1 base from V and 6 bases from J, the junction contained 4 bases not matched to a gene. CDR3 length equals 15 residues. CDR3 in amino acids: CASSLPSGGSDTQYF. The DNA for the CDR3 is TGTGCCAGCAGCTTGCCTAGCGGGGGGTCGGATACGCAGTATTTT.

The chain has TRBV20-1 and TRBJ1-5; tentatively, D is TRBD1 (6 bases). The CDR3 is made up of 17 amino acids. Germline CDR1 reads DFQATT; CDR2 reads SNEGSKA (reference sequence). Trimming pared 0 bases from V and 4 bases from J, leaving 19 bases between. CDR3 in DNA: TGCAGTGCTAGAGACTCTGCAACAGGGATTGGGAATCAGCCCCAGCATTTT. It codes for CSARDSATGIGNQPQHF.

This rearrangement joins TRBV12-5 to TRBJ1-1, with D maybe TRBD1 (6 bases). This CDR3 is built from 16 residues. Looked up from germline, CDR1 is LGHNT and CDR2 is FRNRAP. V shed 0 bases and J shed 2 bases, with 13 bases lying between them. For the CDR3, the DNA is TGTGCTAGTGGTTTGGTACGCAGGGGCCCTAACACTGAAGCTTTCTTT. Encoded protein: CASGLVRRGPNTEAFF.

V usage is TRBV6-1 and J usage is TRBJ2-2; 10 positions match TRBD2. CDR3 length: 15 amino acids. V lost 6 bases to trimming and J lost 6 bases; unmatched junction nucleotides: 7. Germline CDR1 and CDR2: MNHNS and SASEGT. CDR3 bases: TGTGCCAGCAGGGAGCGGGGGGGGATCTCCGGGGAGCTGTTTTTT. It translates to CASRERGGISGELFF.

This chain links TRBV6-6 with TRBJ1-3; the D gene is possibly TRBD1 (6 bases). The V end was cut by 4 bases, the J end by 3 bases, with 13 bases between. The length of the CDR3 is 15 residues. In germline, CDR1 is MNHNY, CDR2 SVGAGI (reference sequence). The CDR3 here is CASSSQGTGGNTIYF. In DNA, the CDR3 is TGTGCCAGCAGTTCGCAGGGGACGGGTGGAAACACCATATATTTT.

CDR3 in amino acids: CASSQESLTGELFF. CDR3 coding DNA: TGCGCCAGCAGCCAAGAGTCCCTAACCGGGGAGCTGTTTTTT. V and J are TRBV4-1 and TRBJ2-2; D is uncertain. The CDR3 is 14 residues long. Germline lookup yields CDR1 MGHRA and CDR2 YSYEKL. Trimming stripped 0 bases from V and 5 bases from J, with 7 bases between.

This clonotype has more than one count but fewer than ten. The rearrangement joins TRBV3-1 to TRBJ2-7; 10 nucleotides align to TRBD2. CDR3 length: 18 amino acids. The V segment lost 4 bases and the J segment 1 base; nucleotides outside the gene matches: 13. Germline V lookup: CDR1 LGHDT, CDR2 YNNKEL (reference sequence). The CDR3 region is CASSPNAGTSVYSYEQYF. CDR3 DNA: TGTGCCAGCAGCCCCAACGCCGGGACTAGCGTTTATTCCTACGAGCAGTACTTC.

The V call is TRBV6-6, the J call TRBJ2-2; a possible D gene is TRBD2 (5 bases). This CDR3 has 16 amino acids. Germline V gives CDR1 MNHNY, CDR2 SVGAGI (reference sequence). Trimming took 2 bases from V and 0 from J, leaving 10 bases between them. The chain's CDR3 is CASSYLLVTNTGELFF. For the CDR3, the DNA is TGTGCCAGCAGTTACCTACTAGTTACGAACACCGGGGAGCTGTTTTTT.

This clonotype turned up a few times. The chain links TRBV12-3 or TRBV12-4 to TRBJ2-1, with 8 bases fitting TRBD2. J lost 7 bases, V lost 7 bases, and 6 bases had no gene match. This CDR3 is built from 13 residues. The CDR3 sequence is CASNWSGGNEQFF. The CDR3 DNA reads TGTGCCAGCAATTGGTCGGGGGGGAATGAGCAGTTCTTC.

CDR3 sequence (DNA): TGCGCCAGCAGCCAAGAGCGGGACTCCTACGAGCAGTACTTC. Its protein product is CASSQERDSYEQYF. The V and J genes are TRBV4-1 and TRBJ2-7, with D possibly matching TRBD2 (6 bases). This CDR3 has 14 residues. V was clipped by 0 bases and J by 0 bases, with 6 bases between them. Germline V CDR1 and CDR2: MGHRA, YSYEKL.

This chain links TRBV7-9 with TRBJ2-7, with 9 bases that match TRBD1. CDR3 length: 15 residues. Looked up from germline, CDR1 is SEHNR and CDR2 is FQNEAQ (reference sequence). Trimming removed 6 bases from V and 3 bases from J; junction bases left unmatched: 9. The CDR3, as DNA: TGTGCCAGCAGTGTTCCGGGACAGGGTTTCTACGAGCAGTACTTC. Protein product: CASSVPGQGFYEQYF.

The chain joins TRBV27 to TRBJ1-5; a weak D match, TRBD1 (6 bases). This CDR3 comprises 16 residues. CDR1 and CDR2 from the germline V gene are MNHEY and SMNVEV (reference sequence). The V and J ends lost 1 base and 7 bases respectively, with 17 bases between them. CDR3 bases: TGTGCCAGCAGTTTATTTTGGGCAGGGGTAGGGCAGCCCCAGCATTTT. This translates into CASSLFWAGVGQPQHF.

This clonotype showed up many times. The chain is built from TRBV7-2 and TRBJ2-5, with a tentative D call TRBD2 (6 bases). The CDR3 sequence is 16 residues long. Trimming removed 5 bases at V and 4 bases at J, with 20 bases between. CDR1 is SGHTA and CDR2 is FQGNSA in the germline V gene. The CDR3 loop reads CASSPTPYGGGETQYF. The CDR3 region has the DNA TGTGCCAGCAGCCCGACACCCTATGGGGGAGGAGAGACCCAGTACTTC.

The rearrangement uses TRBV28 and TRBJ2-1, with 9 bases aligning to TRBD1. With 5 bases clipped from V and 2 bases from J, the junction kept 4 bases outside the gene matches. The CDR3 runs 15 residues. Germline CDR1 and CDR2: MDHEN and SYDVKM. CDR3 loop: CASSNRDRAYNEQFF. CDR3 coding DNA: TGTGCCAGCAGTAACCGGGACAGGGCCTACAATGAGCAGTTCTTC.

This clonotype appeared many times. This chain uses TRBV5-5 with TRBJ1-5, with D possibly being TRBD1 (5 bases). V lost 4 bases to trimming and J lost 1 base, with 15 bases between them. Looked up from germline, CDR1 is SGHKS and CDR2 is YYEKEE (reference sequence). This CDR3 comprises 16 residues. CDR3 bases: TGTGCCAGCAGCCCGGATTGGGGGGTGAGCAATCAGCCCCAGCATTTT. Residues: CASSPDWGVSNQPQHF. Using reference TRBV5-5 and TRBJ1-5 for the parts outside the CDR3, the full variable domain is DAGVTQSPTHLIKTRGQQVTLRCSPISGHKSVSWYQQVLGQGPQFIFQYYEKEERGRGNFPDRFSARQFPNYSSELNVNALLLGDSALYLCASSPDWGVSNQPQHFGDGTRLSIL.

V usage is TRBV6-5 and J usage is TRBJ1-2; D remains unclear. Trimming took 0 bases from V and 6 from J, leaving 11 bases between them. This CDR3 comprises 14 residues. The V gene's germline CDR1 is MNHEY and CDR2 SVGAGI. The CDR3 loop reads CASSYSKQLHGYTF. The CDR3 DNA is TGTGCCAGCAGTTACTCGAAGCAGCTACATGGCTACACCTTC.

This clonotype was counted a few times. The chain carries TRBV7-9 and TRBJ2-1, with TRBD2 matching 11 bases. Per the germline V gene, CDR1 is SEHNR and CDR2 is FQNEAQ (reference sequence). With V trimmed by 5 bases and J by 8 bases, 23 bases remained unmatched. This CDR3 is 20 amino acids long. CDR3 nucleotide sequence: TGTGCCAGCAGCCCCCACATCGTAGGTGATAGCGGGGGGGCCTTCGATGAGCAGTTCTTC. Protein: CASSPHIVGDSGGAFDEQFF.

The V call is TRBV7-9, the J call TRBJ2-5, with TRBD2 identical over 7 bases. In germline, CDR1 is SEHNR, CDR2 FQNEAQ (reference sequence). The CDR3 covers 16 residues. J gave up 3 bases and V 1 base, and 8 bases lay outside the gene matches. The CDR3 protein is CASSLVPSSGKETQYF. In nucleotides, the CDR3 is TGTGCCAGCAGCTTAGTCCCCTCTAGCGGAAAAGAGACCCAGTACTTC.

This sequence joins TRBV6-2 or TRBV6-3 and TRBJ1-2; D is unclear. V lost 2 bases and J lost 8, with 9 bases in between. The CDR3 is made up of 12 amino acids. CDR1 and CDR2 from the germline V gene are MNHEY and SVGEGT. The CDR3 DNA reads TGTGCCAGCAGTTACGGGCGGAGGGGCTACACCTTC. Residues: CASSYGRRGYTF.